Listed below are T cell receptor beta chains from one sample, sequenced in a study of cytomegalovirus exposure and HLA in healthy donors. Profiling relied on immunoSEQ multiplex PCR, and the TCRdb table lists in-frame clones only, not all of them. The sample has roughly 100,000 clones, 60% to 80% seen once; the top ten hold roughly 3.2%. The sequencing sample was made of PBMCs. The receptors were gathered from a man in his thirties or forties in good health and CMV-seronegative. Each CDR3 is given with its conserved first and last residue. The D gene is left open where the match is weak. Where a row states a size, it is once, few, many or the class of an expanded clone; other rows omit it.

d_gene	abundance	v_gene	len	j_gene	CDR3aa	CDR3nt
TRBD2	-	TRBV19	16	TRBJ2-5	CASTVGGLAGVETRYF	TGTGCCAGTACGGTAGGAGGCCTAGCGGGAGTGGAGACCCGGTACTTC
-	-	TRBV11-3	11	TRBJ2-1	CASRGANEQFF	TGTGCCAGCAGGGGGGCCAATGAGCAGTTCTTC
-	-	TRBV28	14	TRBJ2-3	CASGLDSGRGTQYF	TGTGCCAGCGGCTTGGACTCGGGAAGAGGTACGCAGTATTTT
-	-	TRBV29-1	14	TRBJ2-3	CSVVRDTYTDTQYF	TGCAGCGTTGTACGGGACACTTACACAGATACGCAGTATTTT
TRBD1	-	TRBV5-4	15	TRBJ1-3	CASSWDRGTGNTIYF	TGTGCCAGCAGCTGGGACAGGGGGACTGGAAACACCATATATTTT
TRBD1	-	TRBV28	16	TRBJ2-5	CASSSTATGGWETQYF	TGTGCCAGCAGTTCAACCGCAACAGGGGGCTGGGAGACCCAGTACTTC
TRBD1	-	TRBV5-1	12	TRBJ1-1	CASSLTGVEAFF	TGCGCCAGCAGCTTGACAGGGGTTGAAGCTTTCTTT
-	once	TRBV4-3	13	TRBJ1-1	CASSQVLDTEAFF	TGCGCCAGCAGCCAAGTTTTAGACACTGAAGCTTTCTTT
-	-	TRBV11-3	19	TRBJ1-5	CASSDRGHRKRYSNQPQHF	TGTGCCAGCAGCGACCGCGGACATCGGAAAAGATATAGCAATCAGCCCCAGCATTTT
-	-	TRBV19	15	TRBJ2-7	CASSIAGSSSYEQYF	TGTGCCAGTAGTATTGCGGGTTCAAGCTCCTACGAGCAGTACTTC
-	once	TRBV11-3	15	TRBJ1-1	CASSPRQGMNTEAFF	TGTGCCAGCAGCCCCCGGCAGGGAATGAACACTGAAGCTTTCTTT
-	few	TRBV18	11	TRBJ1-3	CASSAIDTIYF	TGTGCCAGCTCCGCGATAGACACCATATATTTT
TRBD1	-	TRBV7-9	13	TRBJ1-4	CASSFGTGEKLFF	TGTGCCAGCAGCTTTGGGACAGGTGAAAAACTGTTTTTT
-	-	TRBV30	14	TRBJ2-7	CAWSYSPLTPEQYF	TGTGCCTGGAGTTACTCTCCTCTAACTCCCGAGCAGTACTTC
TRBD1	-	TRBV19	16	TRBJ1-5	CASSILTGMSNQPQHF	TGTGCCAGTAGTATATTGACAGGGATGAGCAATCAGCCCCAGCATTTT
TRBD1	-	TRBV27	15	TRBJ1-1	CASSPMTGGNTEAFF	TGTGCCAGCAGTCCGATGACAGGGGGGAACACTGAAGCTTTCTTT
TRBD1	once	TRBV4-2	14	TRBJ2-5	CASSSGTVKETQYF	TGTGCCAGCAGCTCCGGGACAGTAAAAGAGACCCAGTACTTC
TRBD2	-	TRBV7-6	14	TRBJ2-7	CASSFAGEGYEQYF	TGTGCCAGCAGCTTTGCGGGAGAGGGGTACGAGCAGTACTTC
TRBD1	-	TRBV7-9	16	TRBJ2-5	CSSSLGRQGVGETQYF	TGTTCCAGCAGCTTAGGGCGCCAGGGGGTAGGAGAGACCCAGTACTTC
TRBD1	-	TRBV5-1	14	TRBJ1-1	CASSLHRGSTEAFF	TGCGCCAGCAGCTTGCACAGGGGGAGCACTGAAGCTTTCTTT
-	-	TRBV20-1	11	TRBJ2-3	CSASLRDTQYF	TGCAGTGCTAGTTTGCGGGATACGCAGTATTTT
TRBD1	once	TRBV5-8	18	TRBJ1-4	CASSFADRGLSTNEKLFF	TGTGCCAGCAGCTTCGCGGACAGGGGGCTTTCCACTAATGAAAAACTGTTTTTT
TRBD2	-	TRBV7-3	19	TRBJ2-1	CASSPGPWTSGRALNEQFF	TGTGCCAGCAGCCCAGGGCCCTGGACTAGCGGGAGGGCGCTCAATGAGCAGTTCTTC
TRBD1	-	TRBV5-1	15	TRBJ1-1	CASSLDRDRGREAFF	TGCGCCAGCAGCTTGGATCGGGACAGGGGGCGTGAAGCTTTCTTT
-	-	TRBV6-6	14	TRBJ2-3	CASSPLSILHTQYF	TGTGCCAGCAGCCCTCTTAGTATCTTGCATACGCAGTATTTT
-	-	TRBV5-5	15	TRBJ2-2	CASSLGHANTGELFF	TGTGCCAGCAGCTTAGGACACGCGAACACCGGGGAGCTGTTTTTT
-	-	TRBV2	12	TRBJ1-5	CASRPGNQPQHF	TGTGCCAGCAGGCCGGGGAATCAGCCCCAGCATTTT
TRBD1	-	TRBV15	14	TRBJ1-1	CATSLQGANTEAFF	TGTGCCACCAGTTTACAGGGGGCGAACACTGAAGCTTTCTTT
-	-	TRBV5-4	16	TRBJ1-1	CASSFDRPQGRTEAFF	TGTGCCAGCAGCTTTGACAGGCCTCAGGGACGGACTGAAGCTTTCTTT
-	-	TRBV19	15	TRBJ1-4	CASSVAGKGNEKLFF	TGTGCCAGTAGTGTCGCAGGGAAAGGGAATGAAAAACTGTTTTTT
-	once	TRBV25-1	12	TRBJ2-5	CASSDPGETQYF	TGTGCCAGCAGTGACCCGGGGGAGACCCAGTACTTC